The entry below gives a single TCR beta chain sequence along with its context. Its antigen is as yet unknown. This entry is derived from a study of T cell responses to AZD1222 COVID-19 vaccine. Study overall: Second-dose schedules of about 4 or about 12 weeks were combined.

Study outcomes and limitations: Reports indicate that nearly half of spike-specific TCRs are directed at unmutated variant regions. Increases in Spike-specific TCR breadth and depth were seen after two AZD1222 doses.

Libraries were prepared by immunoSEQ multiplex PCR; TCRdb keeps only in-frame clonotypes and omits some of them. The profile covers 120,000 or so clones, with 91% appearing a single time and more than 2.5% taken by the ten largest. The specimen comprised peripheral blood, sampled on day 0 of AZD1222 vaccination. This receptor was taken from an adult in good health.

The DNA of the CDR3 is TGTGCCAGCAGCCCCCACCCACTAGCGGGACTCCCCTGTGAGCAGTTCTTC. As protein: CASSPHPLAGLPCEQFF. V and J are TRBV11-2 and TRBJ2-1; 10 nucleotides align to TRBD2. J lost 9 bases, V lost 5 bases, and 16 bases had no gene match. The CDR3 has 17 residues. The germline V gene encodes CDR1 SGHAT and CDR2 FQNNGV.